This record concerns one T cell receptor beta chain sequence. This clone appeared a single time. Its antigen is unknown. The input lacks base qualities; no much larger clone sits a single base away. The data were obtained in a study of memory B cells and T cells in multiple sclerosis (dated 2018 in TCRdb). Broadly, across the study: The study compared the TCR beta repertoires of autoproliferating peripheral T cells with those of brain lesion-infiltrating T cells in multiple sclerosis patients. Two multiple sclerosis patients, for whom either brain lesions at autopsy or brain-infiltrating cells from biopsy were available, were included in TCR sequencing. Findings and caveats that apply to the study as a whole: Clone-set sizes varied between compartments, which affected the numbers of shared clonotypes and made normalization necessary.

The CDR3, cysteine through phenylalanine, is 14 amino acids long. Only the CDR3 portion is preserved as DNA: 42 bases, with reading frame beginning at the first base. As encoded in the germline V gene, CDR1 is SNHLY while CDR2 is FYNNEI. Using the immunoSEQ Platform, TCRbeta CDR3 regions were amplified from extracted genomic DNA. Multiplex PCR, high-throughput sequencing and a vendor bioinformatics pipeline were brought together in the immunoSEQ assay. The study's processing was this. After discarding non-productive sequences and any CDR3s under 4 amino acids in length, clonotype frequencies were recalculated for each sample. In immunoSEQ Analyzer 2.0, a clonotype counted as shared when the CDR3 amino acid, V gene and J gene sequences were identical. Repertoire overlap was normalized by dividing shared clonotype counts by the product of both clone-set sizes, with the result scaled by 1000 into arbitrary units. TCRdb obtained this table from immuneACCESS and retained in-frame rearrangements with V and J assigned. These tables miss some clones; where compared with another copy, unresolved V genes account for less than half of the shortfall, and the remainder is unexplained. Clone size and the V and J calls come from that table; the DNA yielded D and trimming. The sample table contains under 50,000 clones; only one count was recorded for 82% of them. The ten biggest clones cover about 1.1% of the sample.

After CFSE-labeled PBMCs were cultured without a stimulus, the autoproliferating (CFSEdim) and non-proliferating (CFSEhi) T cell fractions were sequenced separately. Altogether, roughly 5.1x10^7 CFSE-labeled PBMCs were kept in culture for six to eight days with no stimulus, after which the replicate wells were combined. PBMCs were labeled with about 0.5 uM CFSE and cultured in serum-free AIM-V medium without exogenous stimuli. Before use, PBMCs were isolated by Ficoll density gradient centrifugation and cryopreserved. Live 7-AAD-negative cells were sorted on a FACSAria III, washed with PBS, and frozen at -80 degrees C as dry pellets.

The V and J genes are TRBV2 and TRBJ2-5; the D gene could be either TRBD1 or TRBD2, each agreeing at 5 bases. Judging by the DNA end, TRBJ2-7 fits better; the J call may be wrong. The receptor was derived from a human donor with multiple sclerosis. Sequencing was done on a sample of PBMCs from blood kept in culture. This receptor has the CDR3 CASIRDRQSYEQYF. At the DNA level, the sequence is TGTGCCAGCATTCGGGACCGACAATCCTACGAGCAGTACTTC.